This is a list of T cell receptor beta chains from one sample in a study of blood T cell repertoires in COVID-19. Here immunoSEQ multiplex PCR was the method, and the copy in TCRdb shows in-frame clones only, minus some. Of approximately 500,000 clones in the sample, around nine tenths are singletons; the top ten hold roughly 8.3%. The sample was peripheral blood. The receptors here all came from a woman aged 50 to 65 with COVID-19, enrolled during active disease. Both conserved end residues are part of each CDR3. Fields, in order: CDR3 DNA, CDR3 protein, clone size, J gene, V gene, CDR3 length, D gene. The D gene is left open where the match is weak. Where a row states a size, it is once, few, many or the class of an expanded clone; other rows omit it.

CDR3nt: TGTGCCAGCAGACAAAGCCAGGGCAGCTACACCTTC
CDR3aa: CASRQSQGSYTF
abundance: NA
j_gene: TRBJ1-2
v_gene: TRBV6-5
len: 12
d_gene: NA

CDR3nt: TGTGCCAGCAGCTTAGGCCTGACAGGGGGTGAAAAACTGTTTTTT
CDR3aa: CASSLGLTGGEKLFF
abundance: NA
j_gene: TRBJ1-4
v_gene: TRBV7-9
len: 15
d_gene: TRBD1

CDR3nt: TGTGCCAGCAGCGTTGGAGGGGGCGTCACTGAAGCTTTCTTT
CDR3aa: CASSVGGGVTEAFF
abundance: once
j_gene: TRBJ1-1
v_gene: TRBV9
len: 14
d_gene: TRBD1

CDR3nt: TGTGCCAGCAGCCGGGACAGGGGTGGTAAGGCTTTCTTT
CDR3aa: CASSRDRGGKAFF
abundance: NA
j_gene: TRBJ1-1
v_gene: TRBV7-3
len: 13
d_gene: TRBD1

CDR3nt: TGTGCCAGCAGCCAAGATTTAGCAAGACGGCACAGGGGTGAGACCCAGTACTTC
CDR3aa: CASSQDLARRHRGETQYF
abundance: NA
j_gene: TRBJ2-5
v_gene: TRBV3-1/TRBV3-2
len: 18
d_gene: TRBD1

CDR3nt: TGTGCCAGCACCCTCCGAGGGACAGGGTGGAGCGAGCAGTACTTC
CDR3aa: CASTLRGTGWSEQYF
abundance: NA
j_gene: TRBJ2-7
v_gene: TRBV13
len: 15
d_gene: TRBD1

CDR3nt: TGTGCCAGCCACCGGGGGGCTGGGCAGCCCCAGCATTTT
CDR3aa: CASHRGAGQPQHF
abundance: NA
j_gene: TRBJ1-5
v_gene: TRBV2
len: 13
d_gene: NA

CDR3nt: TGTGCCAGCAGCCAAGGGGGTGGCAGGAACTATGGCTACACCTTC
CDR3aa: CASSQGGGRNYGYTF
abundance: NA
j_gene: TRBJ1-2
v_gene: TRBV7-9
len: 15
d_gene: NA

CDR3nt: TGTGCCAGCAGCTTAGCCGGGACAGGCGACGAGCAGTACTTC
CDR3aa: CASSLAGTGDEQYF
abundance: NA
j_gene: TRBJ2-7
v_gene: TRBV11-3
len: 14
d_gene: TRBD1

CDR3nt: TGTGCCAGCAGTTACTCCTCGACAGGGAACTATGGCTACACCTTC
CDR3aa: CASSYSSTGNYGYTF
abundance: NA
j_gene: TRBJ1-2
v_gene: TRBV6-5
len: 15
d_gene: TRBD1

CDR3nt: TGCGCCAGCACCCGTGACAATAGGAATCAGCCCCAGCATTTT
CDR3aa: CASTRDNRNQPQHF
abundance: NA
j_gene: TRBJ1-5
v_gene: TRBV23-1
len: 14
d_gene: NA

CDR3nt: TGTGCCAGCAGCACGGGGACTTGGACTGAAGCTTTCTTT
CDR3aa: CASSTGTWTEAFF
abundance: NA
j_gene: TRBJ1-1
v_gene: TRBV5-6
len: 13
d_gene: NA

CDR3nt: TGTGCCAGCAGCTTAGAACACTATTCTGTGGGTTCTTTGTACTTC
CDR3aa: CASSLEHYSVGSLYF
abundance: NA
j_gene: TRBJ2-4
v_gene: TRBV11-2
len: 15
d_gene: NA

CDR3nt: TGCGCCAGCAGCTTGCGACGGAGGGGAGGGTACGAGCAGTACTTC
CDR3aa: CASSLRRRGGYEQYF
abundance: NA
j_gene: TRBJ2-7
v_gene: TRBV5-1
len: 15
d_gene: TRBD2

CDR3nt: TGTGCCAGCAGCCCAAGGGGGGGCGCAGGCAATCAGCCCCAGCATTTT
CDR3aa: CASSPRGGAGNQPQHF
abundance: NA
j_gene: TRBJ1-5
v_gene: TRBV7-2
len: 16
d_gene: NA

CDR3nt: TGTGCCTGGAGTAGAGGGGGCGGCTACACCTTC
CDR3aa: CAWSRGGGYTF
abundance: NA
j_gene: TRBJ1-2
v_gene: TRBV30
len: 11
d_gene: TRBD1

CDR3nt: TGTGCTAGTGCCCGTGGGGCGGCCTATGTGCAGTACTTC
CDR3aa: CASARGAAYVQYF
abundance: NA
j_gene: TRBJ2-7
v_gene: TRBV12-5
len: 13
d_gene: NA

CDR3nt: TGTGCCAGCAGTTTACAGGGGAGCACTGAAGCTTTCTTT
CDR3aa: CASSLQGSTEAFF
abundance: NA
j_gene: TRBJ1-1
v_gene: TRBV6-5
len: 13
d_gene: TRBD1

CDR3nt: TGTGCCAGCAGCCAAGCAGCGGGGGCGGGTGAGCAGTACTTC
CDR3aa: CASSQAAGAGEQYF
abundance: NA
j_gene: TRBJ2-7
v_gene: TRBV3-1/TRBV3-2
len: 14
d_gene: TRBD2

CDR3nt: TGTGCCAGCAGTGAGCAGGGGCGGACCGGGGAGCTGTTTTTT
CDR3aa: CASSEQGRTGELFF
abundance: NA
j_gene: TRBJ2-2
v_gene: TRBV2
len: 14
d_gene: NA

CDR3nt: TGTGCCAGCAGCCTAGGGGTTCGCGAGCAGTACTTC
CDR3aa: CASSLGVREQYF
abundance: NA
j_gene: TRBJ2-7
v_gene: TRBV3-1/TRBV3-2
len: 12
d_gene: NA

CDR3nt: TGTGCCATACTTGAACAGACGCGCTTCTATGGCTACACCTTC
CDR3aa: CAILEQTRFYGYTF
abundance: NA
j_gene: TRBJ1-2
v_gene: TRBV6-5
len: 14
d_gene: NA

CDR3nt: TGTGCCAGCAGTCCCTGGACTAGCGACGGGGATACGCAGTATTTT
CDR3aa: CASSPWTSDGDTQYF
abundance: NA
j_gene: TRBJ2-3
v_gene: TRBV6-5
len: 15
d_gene: TRBD2

CDR3nt: TGTGCCAGCAGTGATTTGGGGGGGAGGAACACTGAAGCTTTCTTT
CDR3aa: CASSDLGGRNTEAFF
abundance: NA
j_gene: TRBJ1-1
v_gene: TRBV2
len: 15
d_gene: NA

CDR3nt: TGTGCCAGCAGTTCACCAGGAGGCTACACCTTC
CDR3aa: CASSSPGGYTF
abundance: NA
j_gene: TRBJ1-2
v_gene: TRBV6-5
len: 11
d_gene: NA

CDR3nt: TGTGCCTGGGAGCAGGGGGCGCAGGGTGGCTACACCTTC
CDR3aa: CAWEQGAQGGYTF
abundance: NA
j_gene: TRBJ1-2
v_gene: TRBV30
len: 13
d_gene: TRBD1

CDR3nt: TGTGCCTCGCGTTCGGGGGGACGTGACACCGGGGAGCTGTTTTTT
CDR3aa: CASRSGGRDTGELFF
abundance: NA
j_gene: TRBJ2-2
v_gene: TRBV24-1
len: 15
d_gene: TRBD2

CDR3nt: TGTGCCAGCAGCCAAGCGGACAGGGGGGGTATCGGAGCTTTCTTT
CDR3aa: CASSQADRGGIGAFF
abundance: NA
j_gene: TRBJ1-1
v_gene: TRBV28
len: 15
d_gene: TRBD1

CDR3nt: TGCAGCGTTCCCGGGACAGGGGGCGTGAGCACCGGGGAGCTGTTTTTT
CDR3aa: CSVPGTGGVSTGELFF
abundance: NA
j_gene: TRBJ2-2
v_gene: TRBV29-1
len: 16
d_gene: TRBD1

CDR3nt: TGTGCCAGCAGCTTAGGGGCTAGCGGGGCACAAGAGACCCAGTACTTC
CDR3aa: CASSLGASGAQETQYF
abundance: NA
j_gene: TRBJ2-5
v_gene: TRBV11-3
len: 16
d_gene: TRBD2

CDR3nt: TGCGCCAGCAGCCCTGGCCAGTTGCGAGGAGGGACGCAGTATTTT
CDR3aa: CASSPGQLRGGTQYF
abundance: NA
j_gene: TRBJ2-3
v_gene: TRBV5-1
len: 15
d_gene: NA

CDR3nt: TGTGCCAGCAGCTTTCAGGGGGCGCCAGGGGAGCAGTACTTC
CDR3aa: CASSFQGAPGEQYF
abundance: NA
j_gene: TRBJ2-7
v_gene: TRBV5-4
len: 14
d_gene: TRBD1

CDR3nt: TGTGCCTGGAGTGAAAGGACAGGGGCAGCTTTCTTT
CDR3aa: CAWSERTGAAFF
abundance: few
j_gene: TRBJ1-1
v_gene: TRBV30
len: 12
d_gene: TRBD1

CDR3nt: TGTGCCAGCAGCCCCCGCGGGGGGACAGGGAGCACTGAAGCTTTCTTT
CDR3aa: CASSPRGGTGSTEAFF
abundance: NA
j_gene: TRBJ1-1
v_gene: TRBV9
len: 16
d_gene: TRBD1

CDR3nt: TGTGCCAGCAGTTTAGGGGCACAAGGCTACACCTTC
CDR3aa: CASSLGAQGYTF
abundance: NA
j_gene: TRBJ1-2
v_gene: TRBV12-3/TRBV12-4
len: 12
d_gene: NA

CDR3nt: TGTGCCAGCAGGCCACAGGGGAGTGAGCAGTACTTC
CDR3aa: CASRPQGSEQYF
abundance: NA
j_gene: TRBJ2-7
v_gene: TRBV27
len: 12
d_gene: TRBD1

CDR3nt: TGTGCCAGCAGCCGAGGACAGGGAGGCACCGGGGAGCTGTTTTTT
CDR3aa: CASSRGQGGTGELFF
abundance: few
j_gene: TRBJ2-2
v_gene: TRBV7-6
len: 15
d_gene: TRBD1

CDR3nt: TGCGCCAGCAAGGGGACAGGGGGATTGAGAGATACGCAGTATTTT
CDR3aa: CASKGTGGLRDTQYF
abundance: NA
j_gene: TRBJ2-3
v_gene: TRBV10-1
len: 15
d_gene: TRBD1

CDR3nt: TGTGCCAGTAGTCTTGGGAGTCGTAGTACTGAAGCTTTCTTT
CDR3aa: CASSLGSRSTEAFF
abundance: few
j_gene: TRBJ1-1
v_gene: TRBV19
len: 14
d_gene: NA

CDR3nt: TGCGCCAGCAGCGCGGGGGGGCCAAGCACAGATACGCAGTATTTT
CDR3aa: CASSAGGPSTDTQYF
abundance: NA
j_gene: TRBJ2-3
v_gene: TRBV5-1
len: 15
d_gene: TRBD2

CDR3nt: TGTGCCAGCAGCTACCAAGGGACAGGGGATCGGGGCTACACCTTC
CDR3aa: CASSYQGTGDRGYTF
abundance: NA
j_gene: TRBJ1-2
v_gene: TRBV5-4
len: 15
d_gene: TRBD1

CDR3nt: TGTGCCAGCAGCCCGCCGGGGAAAGACGCAGATACGCAGTATTTT
CDR3aa: CASSPPGKDADTQYF
abundance: once
j_gene: TRBJ2-3
v_gene: TRBV3-1/TRBV3-2
len: 15
d_gene: NA

CDR3nt: TGTGCCAGCAGCTTACTCAGAGGCTACACCTTC
CDR3aa: CASSLLRGYTF
abundance: NA
j_gene: TRBJ1-2
v_gene: TRBV11-2
len: 11
d_gene: NA